These 13 T cell receptor beta chains were all obtained from the same sample, sequenced in a study of T cell changes during pregnancy in multiple sclerosis. Clones were sequenced by immunoSEQ multiplex PCR, and TCRdb holds only the in-frame ones, with some missing. The data show about 98,000 clones, 90% to 95% seen once. The sample consisted of peripheral blood, taken after pregnancy. Receptors were obtained from a female donor in good health, enrolled as a control in a pregnancy study.

The chain recombines TRBV5-1 with TRBJ2-5, with TRBD1 as a possible D gene (5 bases). The CDR3 is made up of 16 amino acids. Germline values: CDR1 SGHRS, CDR2 YFSETQ. Between the trimmed V and J ends, which lost 4 bases and 2 bases, there was a span of 18 bases. CDR3 loop: CASSLDGRTIQETQYF. As DNA, the CDR3 is TGCGCCAGCAGCCTGGATGGGCGGACAATACAAGAGACCCAGTACTTC.

CDR3 sequence: CASSPGTIHGYTF. The CDR3 DNA reads as TGTGCCAGCTCACCAGGCACAATTCACGGCTACACCTTC. The V call is TRBV18, the J call TRBJ1-2; D gene uncertain. V was pared by 2 bases and J by 8 bases, with 12 bases between. Germline CDR1 reads KGHSH; CDR2 reads LQKENI. The CDR3 is 13 amino acids.

The rearrangement uses TRBV27 and TRBJ1-2; D possibly corresponds to TRBD1 (6 bases). Germline V gives CDR1 MNHEY, CDR2 SMNVEV (reference sequence). With 5 bases removed from V and 3 bases from J, the gap between germline ends came to 10 bases. The CDR3 totals 13 residues. DNA of the CDR3: TGTGCCAGCAGTCCGGACAGATACTATGGCTACACCTTC. Translation gives CASSPDRYYGYTF.

The genes are TRBV5-1 and TRBJ1-1, with 7 bases matching TRBD1. Per germline, CDR1 SGHRS and CDR2 YFSETQ. The CDR3 covers 16 residues. J lost 5 bases, V lost 7 bases, and 17 bases had no gene match. The CDR3 spells CASAIPGPQGSTEAFF. The CDR3 nucleotides are TGCGCCAGCGCCATCCCTGGCCCACAGGGGTCGACTGAAGCTTTCTTT.

The chain recombines TRBV4-1 with TRBJ2-7, with 10 bases matching TRBD2. The CDR3 consists of 15 residues. V gave up 2 bases and J gave up 4 bases; unmatched junction bases: 5. Per germline, CDR1 MGHRA and CDR2 YSYEKL. Here the CDR3 reads CASSQLAGVGYEQYF. The CDR3 DNA is TGCGCCAGCAGCCAACTAGCGGGAGTGGGATACGAGCAGTACTTC.

This sequence joins TRBV6-6 and TRBJ2-5; D might be TRBD2 (5 bases). The CDR3 is made up of 10 amino acids. The germline V and J ends were trimmed by 8 bases and 4 bases, with 5 bases remaining between them. Germline-derived CDR1 and CDR2 are MNHNY and SVGAGI (reference sequence). The CDR3 loop reads CASGRETQYF. CDR3 DNA sequence: TGTGCCAGCGGGAGAGAGACCCAGTACTTC.

The chain joins TRBV27 to TRBJ1-2; TRBD1 agrees at 7 bases. The junction had 9 bases not matched to a gene; V was cut back by 7 bases and J by 4 bases. From germline, CDR1 is MNHEY and CDR2 SMNVEV (reference sequence). CDR3 length equals 14 residues. The CDR3 loop is CASTPSGQLYGYTF. The CDR3 DNA sequence: TGTGCCAGCACCCCCTCGGGACAGCTCTATGGCTACACCTTC.

This chain uses TRBV27 with TRBJ2-1, with 9 nucleotides matching TRBD1. Germline V CDR1 and CDR2: MNHEY, SMNVEV (reference sequence). Germline trimming cut 4 bases from V and 1 base from J; bases unmatched to any gene: 2. The CDR3 is 15 residues long. The CDR3 is CASSSGTGSYNEQFF. CDR3 DNA: TGTGCCAGCAGTTCCGGGACAGGGTCCTACAATGAGCAGTTCTTC.

The chain uses TRBV2 and TRBJ2-7; TRBD1 agrees at 11 bases. The trim removed 4 bases at V and 5 bases at J, leaving 1 base unmatched. CDR1 is SNHLY and CDR2 is FYNNEI in the germline V gene. CDR3 length equals 13 residues. CDR3 residues: CASSGTGGHEQYF. In DNA form, the CDR3 reads TGTGCCAGCAGTGGGACAGGGGGCCACGAGCAGTACTTC.

This chain connects TRBV21-1 to TRBJ2-5; TRBD1, as called in the table, went unchecked against the DNA. The DNA end lines up better with TRBJ2-7; the J call may be wrong. TRBV21-1 is classified as a pseudogene. The CDR3 contains 16 residues. Here the CDR3 reads CASSKGVGDSSYEQYF. The CDR3 DNA reads TGTGCCAGCAGCAAAGGTGTAGGGGATAGCTCCTACGAGCAGTACTTC.

The chain links TRBV7-8 to TRBJ2-1; 8 positions match TRBD2. V shed 3 bases and J 5 bases; nucleotides not matched to a gene: 6. Germline V gene data show CDR1 as SGHVS and CDR2 as FQNEAQ. The CDR3 totals 15 residues. CDR3 region: CASSLLAGPNNEQFF. The DNA of the CDR3 is TGTGCCAGCAGCTTGTTAGCGGGACCCAACAATGAGCAGTTCTTC.

The J gene is TRBJ1-2, the V gene TRBV19; D perhaps matches TRBD1 (5 bases). Looked up from germline, CDR1 is LNHDA and CDR2 is SQIVND (reference sequence). Trimming shortened V by 3 bases and J by 4 bases, and 18 bases separated the two germline ends. The CDR3 loop spans 16 amino acids. CDR3 bases: TGTGCCAGTAGTATTGGGCTGGGGCAGCCGCTCTATGGCTACACCTTC. This encodes CASSIGLGQPLYGYTF. The entire variable domain, with the rest obtained from reference TRBV19 and TRBJ1-2, is as follows: DGGITQSPKYLFRKEGQNVTLSCEQNLNHDAMYWYRQDPGQGLRLIYYSQIVNDFQKGDIAEGYSVSREKKESFPLTVTSAQKNPTAFYLCASSIGLGQPLYGYTFGSGTRLTVV.

The chain links TRBV5-6 to TRBJ1-4, with 8 nucleotides matching TRBD1. Germline CDR1 and CDR2: SGHDT and YYEEEE. The CDR3 is made up of 18 amino acids. V was pared by 0 bases and J by 8 bases, with 15 bases of the junction left unmatched. CDR3 nucleotides: TGTGCCAGCAGCTTGGTCAAAGCTACAGGGGGAATTGAGGAAAAACTGTTTTTT. It translates to CASSLVKATGGIEEKLFF. The variable domain in full, with the rest retrieved from reference TRBV5-6 and TRBJ1-4, is DAGVTQSPTHLIKTRGQQVTLRCSPKSGHDTVSWYQQALGQGPQFIFQYYEEEERQRGNFPDRFSGHQFPNYSSELNVNALLLGDSALYLCASSLVKATGGIEEKLFFGSGTQLSVL.